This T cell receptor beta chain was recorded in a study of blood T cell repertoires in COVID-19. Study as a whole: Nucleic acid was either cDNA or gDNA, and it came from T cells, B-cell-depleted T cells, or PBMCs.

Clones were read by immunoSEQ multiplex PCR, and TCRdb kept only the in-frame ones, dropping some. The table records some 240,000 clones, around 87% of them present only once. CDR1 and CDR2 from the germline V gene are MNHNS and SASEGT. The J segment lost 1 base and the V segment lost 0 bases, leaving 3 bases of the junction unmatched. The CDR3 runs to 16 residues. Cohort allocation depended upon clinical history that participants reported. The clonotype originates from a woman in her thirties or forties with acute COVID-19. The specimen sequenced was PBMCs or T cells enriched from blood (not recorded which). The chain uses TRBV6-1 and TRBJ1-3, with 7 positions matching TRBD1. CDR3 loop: CASSEAQQGSGNTIYF. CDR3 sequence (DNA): TGTGCCAGCAGTGAAGCTCAACAGGGGTCTGGAAACACCATATATTTT.